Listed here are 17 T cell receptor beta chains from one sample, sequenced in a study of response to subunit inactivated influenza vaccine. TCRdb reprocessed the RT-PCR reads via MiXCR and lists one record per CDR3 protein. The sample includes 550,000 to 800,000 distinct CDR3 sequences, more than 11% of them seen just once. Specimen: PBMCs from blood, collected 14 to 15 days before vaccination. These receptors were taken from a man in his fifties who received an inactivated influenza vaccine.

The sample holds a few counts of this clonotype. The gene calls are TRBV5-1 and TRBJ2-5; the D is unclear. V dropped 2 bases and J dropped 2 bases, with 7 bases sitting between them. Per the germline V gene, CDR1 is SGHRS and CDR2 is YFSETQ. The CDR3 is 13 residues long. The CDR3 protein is CASSLASQETQYF. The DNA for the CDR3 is TGCGCCAGCAGCTTAGCCAGTCAAGAGACCCAGTACTTC.

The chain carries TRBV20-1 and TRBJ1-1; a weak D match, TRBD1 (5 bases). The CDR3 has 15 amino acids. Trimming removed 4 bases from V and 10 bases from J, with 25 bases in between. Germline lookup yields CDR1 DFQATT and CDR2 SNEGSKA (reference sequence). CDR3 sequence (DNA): TGCAGTGCTATGGGGGGGGTAGGCTCCCGGGAGGGAGCTTTCTTT. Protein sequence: CSAMGGVGSREGAFF.

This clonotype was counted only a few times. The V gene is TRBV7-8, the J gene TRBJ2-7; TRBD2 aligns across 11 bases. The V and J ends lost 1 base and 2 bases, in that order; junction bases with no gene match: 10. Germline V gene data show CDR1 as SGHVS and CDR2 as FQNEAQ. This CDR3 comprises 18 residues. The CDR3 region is CASSLGLAGGKITYEQYF. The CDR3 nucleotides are TGTGCCAGCAGCTTAGGCCTAGCGGGAGGAAAGATAACCTACGAGCAGTACTTC. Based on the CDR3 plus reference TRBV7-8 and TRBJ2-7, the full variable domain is GAGVSQSPRYKVAKRGQDVALRCDPISGHVSLFWYQQALGQGPEFLTYFQNEAQLDKSGLPSDRFFAERPEGSVSTLKIQRTQQEDSAVYLCASSLGLAGGKITYEQYFGPGTRLTVT.

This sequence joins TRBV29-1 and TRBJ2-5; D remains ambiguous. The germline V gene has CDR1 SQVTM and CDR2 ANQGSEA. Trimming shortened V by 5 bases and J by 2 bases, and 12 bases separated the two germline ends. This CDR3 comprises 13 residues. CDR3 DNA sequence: TGCAGCGTTCGTAAGGCCCCACAAGAGACCCAGTACTTC. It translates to CSVRKAPQETQYF.

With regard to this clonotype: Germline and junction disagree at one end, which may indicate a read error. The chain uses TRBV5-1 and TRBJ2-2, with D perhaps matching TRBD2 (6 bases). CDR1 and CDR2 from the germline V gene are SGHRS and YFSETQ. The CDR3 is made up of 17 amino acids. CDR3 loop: CASRLGFLGRDTGELFF. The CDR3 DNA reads TGCGCCAGCAGATTGGGGTTTCTCGGGAGAGACACCGGGGAGCTGTTTTTT.

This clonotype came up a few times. This chain's CDR3 is CASSPRQPANTGELFF. In nucleotides, the CDR3 is TGCGCCAGCAGCCCCCGACAGCCCGCGAACACCGGGGAGCTGTTTTTT. V gene TRBV4-3 combines with J gene TRBJ2-2; a weak D match, TRBD1 (5 bases). V was trimmed by 4 bases and J by 0 bases, leaving 12 bases between them. CDR3 length: 16 residues. Per the germline V gene, CDR1 is LGHNA and CDR2 is YSLEER.

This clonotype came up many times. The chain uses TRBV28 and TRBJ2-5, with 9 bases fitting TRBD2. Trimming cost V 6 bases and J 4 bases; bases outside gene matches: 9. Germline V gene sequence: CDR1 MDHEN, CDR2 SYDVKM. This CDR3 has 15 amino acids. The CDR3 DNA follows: TGTGCCAGCAGACCGGCGGGAGGGCCAGGAGAGACCCAGTACTTC. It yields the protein CASRPAGGPGETQYF.

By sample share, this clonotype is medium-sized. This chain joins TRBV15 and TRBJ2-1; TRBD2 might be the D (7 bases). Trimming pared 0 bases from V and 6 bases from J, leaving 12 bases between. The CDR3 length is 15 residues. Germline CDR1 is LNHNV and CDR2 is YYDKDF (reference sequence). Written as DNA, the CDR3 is TGTGCCACCAGCAGAGATGCGGGGGCCTTCAATGAGCAGTTCTTC. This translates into CATSRDAGAFNEQFF.

The CDR3 coding sequence is TGTGCCAGCAGCAAGACTAGCGGGGGCTACGAGCAGTACTTC. Protein: CASSKTSGGYEQYF. This chain uses TRBV12-3 or TRBV12-4 with TRBJ2-7, with 12 bases that match TRBD2. The CDR3 runs to 14 residues. The trim removed 6 bases at V and 3 bases at J, leaving 3 bases unmatched.

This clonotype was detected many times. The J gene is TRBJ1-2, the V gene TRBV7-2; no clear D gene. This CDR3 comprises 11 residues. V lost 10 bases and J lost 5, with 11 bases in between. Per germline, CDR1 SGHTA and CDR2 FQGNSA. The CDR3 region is CATGGRYGYTF. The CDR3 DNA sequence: TGTGCCACAGGAGGACGGTATGGCTACACCTTC.

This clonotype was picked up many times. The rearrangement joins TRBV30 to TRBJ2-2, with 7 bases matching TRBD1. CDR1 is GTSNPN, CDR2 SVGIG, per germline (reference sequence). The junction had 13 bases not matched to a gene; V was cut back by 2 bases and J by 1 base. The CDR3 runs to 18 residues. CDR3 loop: CAWSPFGVRGRNTGELFF. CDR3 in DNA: TGTGCCTGGAGTCCCTTTGGGGTGAGGGGGCGGAACACCGGGGAGCTGTTTTTT.

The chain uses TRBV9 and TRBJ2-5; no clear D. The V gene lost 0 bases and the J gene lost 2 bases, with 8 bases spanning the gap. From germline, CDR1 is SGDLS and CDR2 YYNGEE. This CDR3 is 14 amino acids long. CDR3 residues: CASSVARGQETQYF. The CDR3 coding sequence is TGTGCCAGCAGCGTAGCTCGCGGACAAGAGACCCAGTACTTC.

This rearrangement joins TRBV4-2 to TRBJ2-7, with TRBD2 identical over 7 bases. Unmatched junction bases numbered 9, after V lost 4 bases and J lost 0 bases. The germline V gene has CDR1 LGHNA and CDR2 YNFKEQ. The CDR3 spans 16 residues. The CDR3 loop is CASSPTSFSSSYEQYF. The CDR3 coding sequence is TGTGCCAGCAGCCCGACTAGCTTCTCCTCCTCCTACGAGCAGTACTTC.

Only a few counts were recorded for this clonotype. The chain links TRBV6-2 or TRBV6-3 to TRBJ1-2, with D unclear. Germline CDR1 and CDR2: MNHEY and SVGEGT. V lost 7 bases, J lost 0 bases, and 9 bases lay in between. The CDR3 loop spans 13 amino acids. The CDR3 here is CASKFRPNYGYTF. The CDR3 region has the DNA TGTGCCAGCAAATTTCGGCCTAACTATGGCTACACCTTC.

CDR3 coding DNA: TGCGCCAGCAGTGACCGGGGGGGGCTAACAGATACGCAGTATTTT. Its protein is CASSDRGGLTDTQYF. The chain uses TRBV10-2 and TRBJ2-3, with 8 nucleotides matching TRBD2. The junction had 5 bases not matched to a gene; V was cut back by 3 bases and J by 3 bases. CDR1 is WSHSY and CDR2 is SAAADI in the germline V gene. The CDR3 sequence is 15 residues long.

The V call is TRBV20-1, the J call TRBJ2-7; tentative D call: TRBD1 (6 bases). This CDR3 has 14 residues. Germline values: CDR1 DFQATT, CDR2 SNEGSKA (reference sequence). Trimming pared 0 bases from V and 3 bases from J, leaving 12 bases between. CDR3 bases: TGCAGTGCTAGAGATGCAGGGGTCCTCTACGAGCAGTACTTC. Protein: CSARDAGVLYEQYF.

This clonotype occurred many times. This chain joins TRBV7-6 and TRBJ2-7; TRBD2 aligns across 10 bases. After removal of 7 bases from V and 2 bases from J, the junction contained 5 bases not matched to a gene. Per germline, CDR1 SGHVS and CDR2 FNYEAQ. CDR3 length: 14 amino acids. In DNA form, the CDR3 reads TGTGCCAGCACCAAACTAGCGGGGCCCTACGAGCAGTACTTC. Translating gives CASTKLAGPYEQYF.